The next 18 T cell receptor beta chains were all read from a single sample in a study of blood T cell repertoires in COVID-19. Sequencing was performed with immunoSEQ multiplex PCR; in TCRdb, only in-frame clones are kept and a portion is missing. This sample has 110,000 or so clones; over 80% occur once, and the top ten carry approximately 4.1%. The specimen was peripheral blood. The source of these receptors is a woman between 65 and 79 years old with acute or convalescent COVID-19.

The chain employs TRBV3-1 (or the pseudogene TRBV3-2) and TRBJ2-2, with 9 bases identical to TRBD2. CDR1 is LGHDT, CDR2 YNNKEL, per germline (reference sequence). Trimming removed 4 bases from V and 6 bases from J; junction bases left unmatched: 9. The CDR3 is made up of 16 amino acids. The CDR3 DNA reads TGTGCCAGCAGCCGTCCGATACTAGCGGGCCCCGGGGAGCTGTTTTTT. Translation: CASSRPILAGPGELFF.

V and J are TRBV7-2 and TRBJ2-3; perhaps TRBD2 as D (6 bases). The V and J ends lost 3 bases and 2 bases respectively, with 9 bases between them. The CDR3 contains 14 residues. Germline V gene sequence: CDR1 SGHTA, CDR2 FQGNSA. The CDR3 coding sequence is TGTGCCAGCAGCTTGGAGGGGAACACAGATACGCAGTATTTT. It encodes CASSLEGNTDTQYF. Complete variable domain (other parts from reference TRBV7-2 and TRBJ2-3): GAGVSQSPSNKVTEKGKDVELRCDPISGHTALYWYRQSLGQGLEFLIYFQGNSAPDKSGLPSDRFSAERTGGSVSTLTIQRTQQEDSAVYLCASSLEGNTDTQYFGPGTRLTVL.

The CDR3, as DNA: TGTGCCAGCCGGGGGGATACTGCAACTAATGAAAAACTGTTTTTT. Translating it yields CASRGDTATNEKLFF. The chain uses TRBV7-9 and TRBJ1-4, with D perhaps matching TRBD1 (5 bases). The length of the CDR3 is 15 residues. Deletions cut 8 bases from V and 0 bases from J, with 13 bases between. Germline V CDR1 and CDR2: SEHNR, FQNEAQ (reference sequence).

This clone has a single count. The chain employs TRBV2 and TRBJ1-4; D ambiguous. V was cut by 1 base and J by 2 bases, with 5 bases left in between. CDR1 and CDR2 from the germline V gene are SNHLY and FYNNEI. The CDR3 contains 14 residues. This chain's CDR3 is CASSEGRTNEKLFF. In DNA, the CDR3 is TGTGCCAGCAGTGAAGGCAGGACTAATGAAAAACTGTTTTTT.

This chain links TRBV28 with TRBJ1-2, with 9 bases fitting TRBD1. Germline V gene sequence: CDR1 MDHEN, CDR2 SYDVKM. Trimming took 4 bases from V and 2 from J; bases not matched to a gene: 5. The CDR3 covers 15 residues. The CDR3 loop reads CASSSSGQGNYGYTF. CDR3 DNA: TGTGCCAGCAGTTCCTCGGGACAGGGAAACTATGGCTACACCTTC.

This clone was recorded only once. This chain uses TRBV7-8 with TRBJ2-2, with D perhaps TRBD1 (6 bases). Germline V gives CDR1 SGHVS, CDR2 FQNEAQ. The CDR3 loop spans 13 amino acids. Trimming removed 4 bases at V and 8 bases at J, with 11 bases between. The CDR3 region has the DNA TGTGCCAGCAGCTCCTGGGGGCAGGGGGAGCTGTTTTTT. Amino acid sequence: CASSSWGQGELFF.

The sample holds a few counts of this clone. The rearrangement joins TRBV6-2 or TRBV6-3 to TRBJ2-7; 7 nucleotides align to TRBD1. The length of the CDR3 is 13 residues. Losses at the gene ends were 6 bases for V and 3 bases for J; bases not matched to a gene: 5. Germline assignment: CDR1 MNHEY and CDR2 SVGEGT. The CDR3 is CASSYRQGYEQYV. CDR3 bases: TGTGCCAGCAGCTATAGACAGGGCTACGAGCAGTACGTC.

CDR3 sequence reads: CASRTSSANEQFF. The CDR3 DNA sequence: TGTGCCAGTCGGACTAGCTCGGCGAATGAGCAGTTCTTC. The V call is TRBV19, the J call TRBJ2-1; 8 nucleotides align to TRBD2. V lost 8 bases and J lost 7; bases outside the gene matches: 7. Germline CDR1 and CDR2: LNHDA and SQIVND (reference sequence). The CDR3 has 13 residues.

The table lists this clone with a count of one. This chain uses TRBV5-1 with TRBJ2-3; 9 positions agree with TRBD1. This CDR3 spans 15 amino acids. The germline CDR1 and CDR2 sequences are SGHRS and YFSETQ. The ends lost 2 bases at V and 0 bases at J; junction bases unmatched: 1. The CDR3 sequence: CASSLQGASTDTQYF. In DNA form, the CDR3 reads TGCGCCAGCAGCTTACAGGGGGCTAGCACAGATACGCAGTATTTT.

By share, this clone counts as medium-sized. This sequence joins TRBV21-1 and TRBJ2-7; TRBD2, as called in the table, went unchecked against the DNA. TRBV21-1 is a listed pseudogene. The CDR3 is 14 amino acids. The CDR3 bases are TGTGCCAGCCCGAGGGGGGAGGGGGCCTACGAGCAGTACGTC. It codes for CASPRGEGAYEQYV.

The chain employs TRBV10-3 and TRBJ1-1; D remains ambiguous. V shed 6 bases and J shed 5 bases, with 13 bases lying between them. This CDR3 has 13 amino acids. The germline V gene encodes CDR1 ENHRY and CDR2 SYGVKD. CDR3 nucleotide sequence: TGTGCCATCAGATATGCTGCGGGTACTGAAGCTTTCTTT. It codes for CAIRYAAGTEAFF.

V gene TRBV9 combines with J gene TRBJ2-2, with 9 bases identical to TRBD1. The CDR3 is 17 amino acids. With V trimmed by 3 bases and J by 2 bases, 8 bases remained unmatched. Germline V lookup: CDR1 SGDLS, CDR2 YYNGEE. The CDR3 nucleotides read TGTGCCAGCAGCGCGCGGACAGGGGAATTTAACACCGGGGAGCTGTTTTTT. The encoded protein is CASSARTGEFNTGELFF. The full variable domain, rest sourced from reference TRBV9 and TRBJ2-2, is DSGVTQTPKHLITATGQRVTLRCSPRSGDLSVYWYQQSLDQGLQFLIQYYNGEERAKGNILERFSAQQFPDLHSELNLSSLELGDSALYFCASSARTGEFNTGELFFGEGSRLTVL.

In DNA form, the CDR3 reads TGTGCCACGATTGGACAGCTAAACACCGGGGAGCTGTTTTTT. It translates to CATIGQLNTGELFF. The chain recombines TRBV6-5 with TRBJ2-2; D possibly corresponds to TRBD1 (6 bases). CDR1 and CDR2 (germline): MNHEY, SVGAGI. CDR3 length equals 14 residues. V was shortened by 10 bases and J by 2 bases, with 14 bases between the two germline ends.

In DNA, the CDR3 is TGTGCCAGTAGTATGGGGAGTACGGGCACAGATACGCAGTATTTT. Its translation: CASSMGSTGTDTQYF. The gene calls are TRBV19 and TRBJ2-3, with a possible D match to TRBD2 (5 bases). The CDR3 runs 15 residues. Germline values: CDR1 LNHDA, CDR2 SQIVND (reference sequence). V was clipped by 3 bases and J by 1 base, with 11 bases between them. Combining the CDR3 with reference TRBV19 and TRBJ2-3 gives the whole variable domain DGGITQSPKYLFRKEGQNVTLSCEQNLNHDAMYWYRQDPGQGLRLIYYSQIVNDFQKGDIAEGYSVSREKKESFPLTVTSAQKNPTAFYLCASSMGSTGTDTQYFGPGTRLTVL.

The CDR3 coding sequence is TGTGCCAGCTCACGACAGGGCGGAAATTCACCCCTCCACTTT. Translating gives CASSRQGGNSPLHF. J is TRBJ1-6 and V is TRBV18; TRBD1 aligns across 7 bases. This CDR3 has 14 amino acids. J was trimmed by 7 bases and V by 4 bases; bases with no gene match: 4. Germline CDR1 is KGHSH and CDR2 is LQKENI. The complete variable domain, with remaining parts taken from reference TRBV18 and TRBJ1-6, reads NAGVMQNPRHLVRRRGQEARLRCSPMKGHSHVYWYRQLPEEGLKFMVYLQKENIIDESGMPKERFSAEFPKEGPSILRIQQVVRGDSAAYFCASSRQGGNSPLHFGNGTRLTVT.

The CDR3 protein is CASSARTGGGGYTF. In DNA, the CDR3 is TGTGCCAGCAGTGCAAGGACAGGGGGCGGTGGCTACACCTTC. This chain connects TRBV2 to TRBJ1-2; 11 bases line up with TRBD1. V gave up 4 bases and J gave up 7 bases; unmatched junction bases: 5. CDR3 size: 14 residues. From germline, CDR1 is SNHLY and CDR2 FYNNEI. Filled out from reference TRBV2 and TRBJ1-2, the complete variable domain reads EPEVTQTPSHQVTQMGQEVILRCVPISNHLYFYWYRQILGQKVEFLVSFYNNEISEKSEIFDDQFSVERPDGSNFTLKIRSTKLEDSAMYFCASSARTGGGGYTFGSGTRLTVV.

The genes are TRBV18 and TRBJ1-3; no firm D call. Germline-derived CDR1 and CDR2 are KGHSH and LQKENI. The V end lost 3 bases, the J end lost 0 bases, and 12 bases lay between the germline ends. The CDR3 loop spans 16 amino acids. CDR3 residues: CASSPDLTYSGNTIYF. The CDR3 nucleotides read TGTGCCAGCTCACCCGATCTAACCTACTCTGGAAACACCATATATTTT.

V gene TRBV4-3 combines with J gene TRBJ2-3; 10 bases are shared with TRBD2. This CDR3 is built from 16 residues. Germline CDR1 LGHNA, CDR2 YSLEER. V lost 0 bases and J lost 5; bases outside the gene matches: 5. CDR3 sequence (DNA): TGCGCCAGCAGCCAAGATTCAGCGGGGGGGGAAGATACGCAGTATTTT. Its translation is CASSQDSAGGEDTQYF.